The clone carrying this TCR beta chain appeared many times. Its target is unknown. Time point indicated: newly diagnosed GD, antithyroid drugs for less than 3 months. Construction of the TCR library relied on RNA isolated from PBMCs. The CDR3 runs to 19 residues. The germline V gene has CDR1 SEHNR and CDR2 FQNEAQ (reference sequence). V lost 5 bases to trimming and J lost 4 bases, with 29 bases between them. This entry belongs to a study of regulatory T cells in long-lasting Graves disease. Whole-study results and caveats: The analysis examined peripheral blood only and excluded thyroid tissue. Persistent disease favored TRBV28, TRBJ1-2 and TRBJ2-5.

With iRepertoire HTBI primers and Arm-PCR of CDR3 regions, TCR beta libraries were built. TCRdb called the multiplex PCR reads again in MiXCR, with one record for every CDR3 protein. The sample lists about 540,000 distinct CDR3 sequences; roughly 14% were seen once. These data also formed part of another study, on T cells in Graves' hyperthyroidism and ophthalmopathy. This second study says: The hyperthyroidism was newly diagnosed and had lasted under 2 months; the patients were aged 18 to 65.

The receptor was derived from a man younger than 45 with Graves disease. Sequencing was performed on peripheral blood mononuclear cells (PBMCs), taken at new diagnosis, from a patient treated with antithyroid drugs. This sequence joins TRBV7-9 and TRBJ1-1; D is perhaps TRBD1 (6 bases). This CDR3 is CASSRFPYDLTGLGTEAFF. The CDR3 DNA follows: TGTGCCAGCAGCCGATTCCCTTACGATTTGACAGGCCTTGGCACTGAAGCTTTCTTT.